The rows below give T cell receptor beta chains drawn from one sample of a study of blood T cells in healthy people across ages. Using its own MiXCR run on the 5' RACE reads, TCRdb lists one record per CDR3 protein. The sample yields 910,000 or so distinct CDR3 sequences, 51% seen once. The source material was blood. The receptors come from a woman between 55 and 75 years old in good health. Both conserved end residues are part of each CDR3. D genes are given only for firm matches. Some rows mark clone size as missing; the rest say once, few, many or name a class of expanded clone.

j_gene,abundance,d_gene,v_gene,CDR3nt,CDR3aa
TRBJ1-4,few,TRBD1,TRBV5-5,TGTGCCAGCAGCTTGGGGACAGGGGGCCCTGGGGAAAAACTGTTTTTT,CASSLGTGGPGEKLFF
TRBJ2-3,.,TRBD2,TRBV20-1,TGCAGTATTCGCGCTAGCGGGAGCAGGACAGATACGCAGTATTTT,CSIRASGSRTDTQYF
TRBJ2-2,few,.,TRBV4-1,TGCGCCGGCAGCCTGGGCGAGGGACGGGTTGGCGGGGAGCTGTTTTTT,CAGSLGEGRVGGELFF
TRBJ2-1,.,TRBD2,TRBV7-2,TGTGCCAGCAGCTTGTCTAGCGGGGGAGTAGATGAGCAGTTCTTC,CASSLSSGGVDEQFF
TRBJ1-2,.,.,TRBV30,TGTGCCTGGAGCACCACTAACTATGGCTACACCTTC,CAWSTTNYGYTF
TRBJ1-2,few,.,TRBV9,TGTGCCAGCAGCGTAATTCTGGGTGCGGGGAAAGCTGGCTACACCTTC,CASSVILGAGKAGYTF
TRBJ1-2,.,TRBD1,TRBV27,TGTGCCAGCAGGGGGACCGAACAGGGGGGCTACACCTTC,CASRGTEQGGYTF
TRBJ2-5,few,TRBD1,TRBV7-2,TGTGCCAGCAGCTTCGCTTCACAGGGGTGGGTAGAGACCCAGTACTTC,CASSFASQGWVETQYF
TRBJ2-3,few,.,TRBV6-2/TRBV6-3,TGTGCCAGCAGAGGTACTTCGGCAGATACGCAGTATTTT,CASRGTSADTQYF
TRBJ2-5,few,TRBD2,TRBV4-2,TGTGCCAGCAGCCAAGGGACTAGGGGAGAGACCCAGTACTTC,CASSQGTRGETQYF
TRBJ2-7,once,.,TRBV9,TGTACCAGCAGCGTCACACAGGGGGAGGGTCCCGACGAGCAGTACTTC,CTSSVTQGEGPDEQYF
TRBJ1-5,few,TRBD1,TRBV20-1,TGCAGTGCTAACCAACAGGGGTTTTTACATCAGCCCCAGCATTTT,CSANQQGFLHQPQHF
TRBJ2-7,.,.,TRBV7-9,TGTGCCAGCATGTTGGTCTCGTCCAGAAATTACGAGCAGTACTTC,CASMLVSSRNYEQYF
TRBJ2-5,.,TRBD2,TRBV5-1,TGCGCCAGCAGCTTGACACCCCCTAGCGGGAGATGGGAGACCCAGTACTTC,CASSLTPPSGRWETQYF
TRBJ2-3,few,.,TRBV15,TGTGCCACCAGCAGAGATAGGAGAGATACGCAGTATTTT,CATSRDRRDTQYF
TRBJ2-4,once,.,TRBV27,TGTGCCAGCAGCCATACGTCCGGGGGCCCTGTTGGAAACATTCAGTACTTC,CASSHTSGGPVGNIQYF
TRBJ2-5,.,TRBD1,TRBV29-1,TGCAGCGTTGAGACAGGGAATGAGCAGTACTTC,CSVETGNEQYF